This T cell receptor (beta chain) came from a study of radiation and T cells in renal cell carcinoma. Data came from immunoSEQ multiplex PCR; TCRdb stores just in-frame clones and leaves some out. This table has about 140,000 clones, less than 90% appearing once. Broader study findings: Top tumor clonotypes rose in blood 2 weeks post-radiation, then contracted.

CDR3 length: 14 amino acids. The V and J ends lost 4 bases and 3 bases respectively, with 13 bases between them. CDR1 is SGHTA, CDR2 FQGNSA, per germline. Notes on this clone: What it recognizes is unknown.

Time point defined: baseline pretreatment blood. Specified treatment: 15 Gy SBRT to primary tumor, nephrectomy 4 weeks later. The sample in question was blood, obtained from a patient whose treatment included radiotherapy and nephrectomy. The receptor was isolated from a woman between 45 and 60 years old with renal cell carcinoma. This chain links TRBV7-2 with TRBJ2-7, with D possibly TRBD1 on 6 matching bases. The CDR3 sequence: CASSSTGFDYEQYF. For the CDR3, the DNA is TGTGCCAGCAGCTCGACAGGTTTCGACTACGAGCAGTACTTC.